Listed here are 14 T cell receptor beta chains from one sample, sequenced in a study of OX40 agonist ivuxolimab in advanced cancers. Assay used: immunoSEQ multiplex PCR; TCRdb lists only in-frame clones, some missing. The repertoire includes about 100,000 clones, under 95% of them detected once, and 0.54% sits in the top ten. This sample comprised CD4+ or CD8+ T cells sorted from blood, obtained in a trial of the OX40 agonist ivuxolimab. These receptors were collected from an adult with an advanced solid tumor such as melanoma, head and neck, liver or kidney cancer.

The gene calls are TRBV28 and TRBJ2-7; TRBD1 matches at 7 bases. CDR3 length: 14 amino acids. With V trimmed by 7 bases and J by 0 bases, 6 bases remained unmatched. Germline V gene data show CDR1 as MDHEN and CDR2 as SYDVKM. The CDR3 loop reads CASTTGDGSYEQYF. The CDR3 nucleotides read TGTGCCAGCACCACAGGGGACGGCTCCTACGAGCAGTACTTC.

The rearrangement links TRBV9 to TRBJ1-2; unclear D gene. The CDR3 has 14 residues. CDR1 and CDR2 from the germline V gene are SGDLS and YYNGEE. Trimming removed 4 bases at V and 2 bases at J, with 12 bases between. CDR3 in DNA: TGTGCCAGCAGCTCTTCGAGCATCAACTATGGCTACACCTTC. Translation gives CASSSSSINYGYTF.

The chain combines TRBV28 with TRBJ1-1; possibly TRBD1 for D (5 bases). The germline V gene has CDR1 MDHEN and CDR2 SYDVKM. The CDR3 sequence is 14 residues long. The V and J ends lost 2 bases and 5 bases respectively, with 12 bases between them. The CDR3, as DNA: TGTGCCAGCAGTTTAGGGGGAAGGGGAACTGAAGCTTTCTTT. Protein sequence: CASSLGGRGTEAFF. Variable domain in full (rest from reference TRBV28 and TRBJ1-1): DVKVTQSSRYLVKRTGEKVFLECVQDMDHENMFWYRQDPGLGLRLIYFSYDVKMKEKGDIPEGYSVSREKKERFSLILESASTNQTSMYLCASSLGGRGTEAFFGQGTRLTVV.

This sequence joins TRBV28 and TRBJ2-1, with D perhaps matching TRBD2 (6 bases). The germline V and J ends were trimmed by 4 bases and 2 bases, with 12 bases remaining between them. The CDR3 length is 15 residues. Germline V gene data show CDR1 as MDHEN and CDR2 as SYDVKM. The CDR3 DNA follows: TGTGCCAGCAGTTCGGAGCGGGTAGCCTACAATGAGCAGTTCTTC. Translation gives CASSSERVAYNEQFF.

The genes are TRBV5-8 and TRBJ2-7, with a possible D match to TRBD1 (5 bases). CDR1 is SGHTS and CDR2 is YDEGEE in the germline V gene. This CDR3 region has 15 residues. With 2 bases removed from V and 1 base from J, the gap between germline ends came to 13 bases. Here the CDR3 reads CASSFQQGRSYEQYF. CDR3 in DNA: TGTGCCAGCAGCTTCCAGCAGGGCCGGTCCTACGAGCAGTACTTC.

This chain links TRBV19 with TRBJ2-3, with D maybe TRBD2 (5 bases). Germline V gene data show CDR1 as LNHDA and CDR2 as SQIVND (reference sequence). The length of the CDR3 is 12 residues. Trimming removed 6 bases at V and 5 bases at J, with 9 bases between. This CDR3 reads CASRQSGDTQYF. CDR3 DNA: TGTGCCAGTAGACAAAGCGGAGATACGCAGTATTTT.

The chain employs TRBV7-9 and TRBJ1-2, with 9 bases lining up with TRBD1. With 1 base clipped from V and 8 bases from J, the junction kept 11 bases outside the gene matches. CDR1 and CDR2 (germline): SEHNR, FQNEAQ (reference sequence). The CDR3 has 16 residues. CDR3 nucleotides: TGTGCCAGCAGCTTAGGGGATGCGGGACAGGGTCGCGGCTACACCTTC. This codes for CASSLGDAGQGRGYTF.

This chain joins TRBV6-4 and TRBJ2-1; D is ambiguous. This CDR3 spans 15 amino acids. Germline CDR1 and CDR2: MRHNA and SNTAGT. The germline V and J ends were trimmed by 2 bases and 1 base, with 9 bases remaining between them. The CDR3 protein is CASSDMASSYNEQFF. For the CDR3, the DNA is TGTGCCAGCAGTGACATGGCTAGTTCCTACAATGAGCAGTTCTTC.

The rearrangement joins TRBV15 to TRBJ2-2; TRBD1 aligns across 8 bases. Per the germline V gene, CDR1 is LNHNV and CDR2 is YYDKDF (reference sequence). The CDR3 has 13 residues. The J segment lost 5 bases and the V segment lost 9 bases, leaving 5 bases of the junction unmatched. CDR3 region: CATATGVTGELFF. CDR3 DNA sequence: TGTGCCACGGCGACAGGGGTAACCGGGGAGCTGTTTTTT.

CDR3 protein: CASSPLTAYSYEQYF. In nucleotides, the CDR3 is TGCGCCAGCAGCCCCTTGACAGCTTACTCCTACGAGCAGTACTTC. The chain recombines TRBV5-1 with TRBJ2-7; perhaps TRBD1 as D (5 bases). This CDR3 has 15 amino acids. From germline, CDR1 is SGHRS and CDR2 YFSETQ. V lost 4 bases, J lost 0 bases, and 14 bases lay in between. The full variable domain, in which reference TRBV5-1 and TRBJ2-7 provide the parts outside the CDR3, is KAGVTQTPRYLIKTRGQQVTLSCSPISGHRSVSWYQQTPGQGLQFLFEYFSETQRNKGNFPGRFSGRQFSNSRSEMNVSTLELGDSALYLCASSPLTAYSYEQYFGPGTRLTVT.

The chain carries TRBV27 and TRBJ1-5, with 9 bases that match TRBD1. Germline V gene data show CDR1 as MNHEY and CDR2 as SMNVEV (reference sequence). The CDR3 covers 15 residues. V gave up 4 bases and J gave up 3 bases; unmatched junction bases: 4. The CDR3 region has the DNA TGTGCCAGCAGTTGGACAGGGGTAGACAATCAGCCCCAGCATTTT. It is translated as CASSWTGVDNQPQHF.

CDR3 bases: TGTGCCAGCAGCTTAGAACTAGCGGGAGGGGAGGGGACCCAGTACTTC. This translates into CASSLELAGGEGTQYF. The rearrangement links TRBV7-2 to TRBJ2-5, with 13 positions matching TRBD2. The CDR3 has 16 amino acids. CDR1 SGHTA and CDR2 FQGNSA come from the germline V gene. After removal of 1 base from V and 7 bases from J, the junction contained 6 bases not matched to a gene.

This clone appeared a single time. V gene TRBV2 combines with J gene TRBJ2-1, with TRBD2 matching over 10 bases. The CDR3 consists of 17 residues. Looked up from germline, CDR1 is SNHLY and CDR2 is FYNNEI. V shed 2 bases and J 2 bases; nucleotides not matched to a gene: 6. The CDR3 region is CASSEPLSGGTYNEQFF. CDR3 DNA sequence: TGTGCCAGCAGTGAACCCCTTAGCGGGGGGACCTACAATGAGCAGTTCTTC.

The rearrangement uses TRBV11-3 and TRBJ2-2, with 9 nucleotides matching TRBD2. With V trimmed by 3 bases and J by 4 bases, 3 bases remained unmatched. The CDR3 length is 15 residues. CDR1 is SGHNT, CDR2 YENEEA, per germline. CDR3 DNA: TGTGCCAGCAGCTTGGGCGGGAGGGGCACCGGGGAGCTGTTTTTT. Amino acids: CASSLGGRGTGELFF.